These 27 T cell receptor beta chains came from one sample sequenced in a study of human T cells and chemical hapten exposure. Blood, whole and unfractionated, served as the source for total RNA extraction. Library preparation tagged each individual cDNA molecule with a unique molecular identifier. TCRdb independently ran MiXCR on the reads; one entry per CDR3 protein. The repertoire consists of about 990 distinct CDR3 sequences, with around 88% occurring once and the leading ten covering approximately 6%. Sequenced input: whole blood. These receptors were obtained from a human donor with alopecia, or a healthy volunteer (not recorded which). Some clones in this sample may be carry-over from other donors' samples. This table probably holds off-target reads from a library built for another chain.

The V call is TRBV20-1, the J call TRBJ2-1; D is uncertain. V lost 1 base and J 0 bases, leaving 4 bases between the germline ends. The CDR3 totals 13 residues. CDR1 is DFQATT, CDR2 SNEGSKA, per germline (reference sequence). The CDR3 region has the DNA TGCAGTGCTAGAGCTTACTCCTACAATGAGCAGTTCTTC. Its protein is CSARAYSYNEQFF.

The chain is built from TRBV3-1 and TRBJ2-7; 8 positions match TRBD1. After removal of 4 bases from V and 7 bases from J, the junction contained 15 bases not matched to a gene. Looked up from germline, CDR1 is LGHDT and CDR2 is YNNKEL (reference sequence). The length of the CDR3 is 16 residues. This chain's CDR3 is CASSPNRGWNPWEQYF. In DNA, the CDR3 is TGTGCCAGCAGCCCAAACAGGGGGTGGAACCCCTGGGAGCAGTACTTC.

The rearrangement joins TRBV6-6 to TRBJ1-5; 11 bases are shared with TRBD1. Germline CDR1 is MNHNY and CDR2 is SVGAGI (reference sequence). The trim removed 6 bases at V and 7 bases at J, leaving 11 bases unmatched. This CDR3 has 16 residues. In DNA, the CDR3 is TGTGCCAGCAGCCGACCCGGACAGGGGGCAGAGCAGCCCCAGCATTTT. Amino acids: CASSRPGQGAEQPQHF.

The chain links TRBV7-9 to TRBJ2-7; 11 bases fit TRBD2. The CDR3 sequence is 17 residues long. With V trimmed by 5 bases and J by 2 bases, 11 bases remained unmatched. Per the germline V gene, CDR1 is SEHNR and CDR2 is FQNEAQ (reference sequence). The CDR3 spells CASSMIAGGPSPYEQYF. The CDR3 DNA reads as TGTGCCAGCAGCATGATAGCGGGAGGGCCCTCGCCCTACGAGCAGTACTTC.

This clonotype was recorded a few times. CDR3 loop: CASSLGDPRQGYTF. CDR3 DNA sequence: TGTGCCAGCAGTTTGGGGGATCCCAGGCAGGGCTACACCTTC. The genes are TRBV28 and TRBJ1-2; D might be TRBD1 (5 bases). The germline V gene has CDR1 MDHEN and CDR2 SYDVKM. This CDR3 contains 14 residues. Deletions cut 3 bases from V and 8 bases from J, with 16 bases between.

To note about this clonotype: Mismatch with germline at one junction end may stem from a read error. This rearrangement joins TRBV12-3 or TRBV12-4 to TRBJ2-1, with 7 bases fitting TRBD1. This CDR3 comprises 15 residues. The CDR3: CASSLTGTVNNEQFF. In DNA, the CDR3 is TGTGCCAGCAGTTTAACGGGGACAGTAAACAACGAGCAGTTCTTC.

The chain recombines TRBV27 with TRBJ2-7, with D possibly matching TRBD1 (5 bases). The V gene lost 3 bases and the J gene lost 2 bases, with 11 bases spanning the gap. The V gene's germline CDR1 is MNHEY and CDR2 SMNVEV (reference sequence). This CDR3 is built from 14 residues. CDR3 nucleotide sequence: TGTGCCAGCAGTTTTTTTACAGGTCCCTACGAGCAGTACTTC. Translating it yields CASSFFTGPYEQYF.

A single count supports this clonotype. The CDR3 loop is CSARGLAGGNEQFF. CDR3 coding DNA: TGCAGTGCTAGAGGCCTAGCGGGAGGCAATGAGCAGTTCTTC. The rearrangement uses TRBV20-1 and TRBJ2-1; 11 bases line up with TRBD2. This CDR3 region has 14 residues. Trimming at V came to 1 base and at J to 6 bases, leaving 2 bases not matched to a gene. The V gene's germline CDR1 is DFQATT and CDR2 SNEGSKA (reference sequence).

The chain carries TRBV7-2 and TRBJ1-5; 7 bases match TRBD1. Germline-derived CDR1 and CDR2 are SGHTA and FQGNSA. The CDR3 is 16 residues long. V shed 2 bases and J 3 bases; nucleotides not matched to a gene: 7. The chain's CDR3 is CASSLTSTGTNQPQHF. The DNA for the CDR3 is TGTGCCAGCAGCTTAACGTCGACAGGGACCAATCAGCCCCAGCATTTT. Complete variable domain (other parts from reference TRBV7-2 and TRBJ1-5): GAGVSQSPSNKVTEKGKDVELRCDPISGHTALYWYRQSLGQGLEFLIYFQGNSAPDKSGLPSDRFSAERTGGSVSTLTIQRTQQEDSAVYLCASSLTSTGTNQPQHFGDGTRLSIL.

A single count supports this clonotype. V and J are TRBV29-1 and TRBJ1-2, with D uncertain. Germline CDR1 is SQVTM and CDR2 is ANQGSEA. The CDR3 loop spans 12 amino acids. The CDR3 DNA sequence: TGCAGTATCCTGGACTGGAACTATGGCTACACCTTC. Translated, it gives CSILDWNYGYTF.

This clonotype was counted only a few times. The chain couples TRBV20-1 to TRBJ2-1, with 7 bases matching TRBD1. The CDR3 runs to 13 residues. V shed 3 bases and J 9 bases; nucleotides not matched to a gene: 8. The germline CDR1 and CDR2 sequences are DFQATT and SNEGSKA (reference sequence). CDR3 protein: CSARRQGSSEQFF. The CDR3 DNA reads as TGCAGTGCTAGGCGACAGGGAAGTAGTGAGCAGTTCTTC.

This chain connects TRBV14 to TRBJ2-7; possibly TRBD1 or TRBD2 for D (5 bases each). The CDR3 extends over 14 amino acids. Trimming left V 4 bases short and J 3 bases short, with 13 bases between. In germline, CDR1 is SGHDN, CDR2 FVKESK. The CDR3 is CASSLKGPGYEQYF. The CDR3, as DNA: TGTGCCAGCAGCCTGAAGGGACCTGGCTACGAGCAGTACTTC. Full variable domain (missing parts from reference TRBV14 and TRBJ2-7): EAGVTQFPSHSVIEKGQTVTLRCDPISGHDNLYWYRRVMGKEIKFLLHFVKESKQDESGMPNNRFLAERTGGTYSTLKVQPAELEDSGVYFCASSLKGPGYEQYFGPGTRLTVT.

The V gene is TRBV20-1, the J gene TRBJ2-2; D gene uncertain. This CDR3 region has 16 residues. V dropped 6 bases and J dropped 0 bases, with 17 bases sitting between them. Looked up from germline, CDR1 is DFQATT and CDR2 is SNEGSKA (reference sequence). The CDR3 nucleotides are TGCAGTGCCGAGGTCCGGCGGTTAGCGAACACCGGGGAGCTGTTTTTT. It translates to CSAEVRRLANTGELFF.

The chain uses TRBV5-6 and TRBJ1-2; weak D call: TRBD1 (6 bases). Germline values: CDR1 SGHDT, CDR2 YYEEEE. The CDR3 is 13 amino acids. V lost 0 bases to trimming and J lost 3 bases, with 6 bases between them. For the CDR3, the DNA is TGTGCCAGCAGCTTGGACAGGGACTATGGCTACACCTTC. Protein: CASSLDRDYGYTF.

The genes are TRBV28 and TRBJ1-2; no definite D call. The CDR3 runs to 14 residues. V lost 5 bases and J 4 bases, leaving 14 bases between the germline ends. The germline V gene encodes CDR1 MDHEN and CDR2 SYDVKM. The CDR3 loop reads CASSLGPASYGYTF. As DNA, the CDR3 is TGTGCCAGCAGTCTTGGACCGGCTTCCTATGGCTACACCTTC.

CDR3 nucleotides: TGTGCCAGCAGTGAAGGAGGAAACACTGAAGCTTTCTTT. This sequence encodes CASSEGGNTEAFF. The chain employs TRBV25-1 and TRBJ1-1; D gene ambiguous. The CDR3 extends over 13 amino acids. The germline gives CDR1 MGHDK, CDR2 SYGVNS. V was shortened by 2 bases and J by 2 bases, with 6 bases between the two germline ends.

V usage is TRBV9 and J usage is TRBJ2-7; 9 bases line up with TRBD1. Germline CDR1 reads SGDLS; CDR2 reads YYNGEE. CDR3 length equals 15 residues. V lost 4 bases and J lost 4; bases outside the gene matches: 9. The CDR3 DNA is TGTGCCAGCAGCCACACAGGGGGCCACCCATACGAGCAGTACTTC. Protein product: CASSHTGGHPYEQYF.

The V and J genes are TRBV5-1 and TRBJ2-5; tentatively, D is TRBD2 (7 bases). The V gene's germline CDR1 is SGHRS and CDR2 YFSETQ. The CDR3 has 14 amino acids. V lost 1 base and J lost 5, with 12 bases in between. This chain's CDR3 is CASSLKGGSETQYF. DNA of the CDR3: TGCGCCAGCAGCTTGAAGGGGGGGTCGGAGACCCAGTACTTC.

The chain couples TRBV19 to TRBJ2-5; 10 nucleotides align to TRBD1. J lost 2 bases, V lost 10 bases, and 10 bases had no gene match. Germline V CDR1 and CDR2: LNHDA, SQIVND (reference sequence). This CDR3 spans 15 amino acids. This CDR3 is CATTRTGGLQETQYF. The CDR3 DNA is TGTGCCACAACTCGGACAGGGGGTCTACAAGAGACCCAGTACTTC.

This clonotype was counted only a few times. The V and J genes are TRBV7-2 and TRBJ1-1; maybe TRBD1 (5 bases). Germline CDR1 SGHTA, CDR2 FQGNSA. V was trimmed by 4 bases and J by 1 base, leaving 10 bases between them. The CDR3 length is 14 residues. In DNA, the CDR3 is TGTGCCAGCAGCTGGAGTGACAGGAACACTGAAGCTTTCTTT. Encoded protein: CASSWSDRNTEAFF.

The chain uses TRBV28 and TRBJ2-1, with D maybe TRBD2 (6 bases). V was pared by 6 bases and J by 7 bases, with 7 bases between. The CDR3 is made up of 11 amino acids. Germline lookup yields CDR1 MDHEN and CDR2 SYDVKM. CDR3 nucleotides: TGTGCCAGCAGCCGGGGGAATGAGCAGTTCTTC. Translated, it gives CASSRGNEQFF.

This clonotype has just a few counts. This chain links TRBV20-1 with TRBJ2-1, with 11 bases fitting TRBD2. This CDR3 contains 14 residues. Germline V gene lookup returns CDR1 DFQATT and CDR2 SNEGSKA (reference sequence). Trimming removed 7 bases from V and 7 bases from J; junction bases left unmatched: 9. CDR3: CSGTLAGGMNEQFF. As DNA, the CDR3 is TGCAGTGGGACGTTAGCGGGAGGGATGAATGAGCAGTTCTTC.

In this sample, this clonotype turned up once. This chain connects TRBV11-2 to TRBJ1-3; D uncertain. The length of the CDR3 is 13 residues. V lost 5 bases to trimming and J lost 2 bases, with 7 bases between them. Germline CDR1 SGHAT, CDR2 FQNNGV. The CDR3 region is CASSPLTGNTIYF. The DNA for the CDR3 is TGTGCCAGCAGCCCGTTGACTGGAAACACCATATATTTT.

By share of the sample, this clonotype is hyperexpanded. The rearrangement uses TRBV2 and TRBJ2-3; weak D call: TRBD1 (6 bases). V lost 2 bases to trimming and J lost 0 bases, with 9 bases between them. The CDR3 contains 15 residues. The germline V gene has CDR1 SNHLY and CDR2 FYNNEI. The CDR3 loop reads CASSETGSSTDTQYF. As DNA, the CDR3 is TGTGCCAGCAGTGAAACAGGGAGTAGCACAGATACGCAGTATTTT.

This chain connects TRBV5-1 to TRBJ2-7, with 7 positions matching TRBD2. The CDR3 runs to 14 residues. Germline V lookup: CDR1 SGHRS, CDR2 YFSETQ. V lost 6 bases and J lost 0; bases outside the gene matches: 6. CDR3 region: CASMVRTSSYEQYF. The CDR3 DNA reads as TGCGCCAGCATGGTCCGGACTAGCTCCTACGAGCAGTACTTC.

The chain combines TRBV7-2 with TRBJ1-1; tentative D call: TRBD1 (5 bases). V was pared by 5 bases and J by 5 bases, with 15 bases between. The CDR3 is 14 amino acids. The V gene's germline CDR1 is SGHTA and CDR2 FQGNSA. This CDR3 is CASSVARGGTEAFF. CDR3 in DNA: TGTGCCAGCAGCGTGGCTAGGGGAGGTACTGAAGCTTTCTTT.

The V gene is TRBV14, the J gene TRBJ1-6, with D possibly TRBD1 on 6 matching bases. Germline CDR1 and CDR2: SGHDN and FVKESK. The CDR3 runs 14 residues. With 0 bases removed from V and 10 bases from J, the gap between germline ends came to 10 bases. CDR3 bases: TGTGCCAGCAGCCAAGAGCGGGGGCACTCACCCCTCCACTTT. This encodes CASSQERGHSPLHF.